Listed below are T cell receptor beta chains from one sample, sequenced in a study of cytomegalovirus exposure and HLA in healthy donors. Clones were read by immunoSEQ multiplex PCR, and TCRdb kept only the in-frame ones, dropping some. The sample includes approximately 140,000 clones, roughly 72% seen only once; the top ten take about 2%. Sequenced: PBMCs. The source is a man in his forties or fifties in good health and CMV-seronegative. CDR3s include the opening cysteine and the closing phenylalanine or tryptophan. A D gene is named only where the DNA matches it firmly. Size values are once, few and many counts, or a class for expanded clones, and some rows have none.

D gene,V gene,J gene,clone size,CDR3 DNA,CDR3 protein
TRBD2,TRBV29-1,TRBJ2-5,.,TGCAGCGTTGAGTTAGCGGGGGGAAATTTCGGAGAGACCCAGTACTTC,CSVELAGGNFGETQYF
.,TRBV5-1,TRBJ2-2,.,TGCGCCAGCAGCTTGGAAGCGGGCCTAAACACCGGGGAGCTGTTTTTT,CASSLEAGLNTGELFF
.,TRBV5-4,TRBJ2-3,.,TGTGCCAGCAGCTTGTTCCGGGAGAGCCATACGCAGTATTTT,CASSLFRESHTQYF
.,TRBV5-1,TRBJ1-1,.,TGCGCCAGCAGCAAGGACAGTGAAGCTTTCTTT,CASSKDSEAFF
.,TRBV28,TRBJ1-5,.,TGTGCCAGCAGTTATGGCAGGTATAGCAATCAGCCCCAGCATTTT,CASSYGRYSNQPQHF
.,TRBV6-5,TRBJ1-2,.,TGTGCCAGCAGTCAAACAGGCGGCGGCTACACCTTC,CASSQTGGGYTF
TRBD1,TRBV28,TRBJ2-1,once,TGTGCCAGCAGTAAATTAACAAAGGGGACAGGGGCCGACTCCTACAATGAGCAGTTCTTC,CASSKLTKGTGADSYNEQFF
.,TRBV6-6,TRBJ1-4,.,TGTGCCAGCAGACCTACAACTCCCGGGGATGAAAAACTGTTTTTT,CASRPTTPGDEKLFF
.,TRBV6-1,TRBJ1-1,.,TGTGCCAGCTACAGGGTAGGAATGAACACTGAAGCTTTCTTT,CASYRVGMNTEAFF
TRBD2,TRBV9,TRBJ2-5,.,TGTGCCAGCAGCGTAGCAGGACTAGCGGGGGGGCGAGAGACCCAGTACTTC,CASSVAGLAGGRETQYF
TRBD1,TRBV2,TRBJ1-4,.,TGTGCCAGCAGTCACCCGGGACAGGGCGAAAAACTGTTTTTT,CASSHPGQGEKLFF
.,TRBV28,TRBJ2-5,few,TGTGCCAGCAGTTTCGACAGTTGGGAGACCCAGTACTTC,CASSFDSWETQYF
TRBD2,TRBV5-6,TRBJ2-2,.,TGTGCCAGCAGCCTGAGACTAGCGGGAAACACCGGGGAGCTGTTTTTT,CASSLRLAGNTGELFF
.,TRBV10-3,TRBJ2-1,.,TGTGCCATCTGGCAGGCTAGCATCAATGAGCAGTTCTTC,CAIWQASINEQFF
TRBD2,TRBV7-2,TRBJ2-3,few,TGTGCCAGCAGCCTAGGGACTAGCGGTCCCACAGATACGCAGTATTTT,CASSLGTSGPTDTQYF
.,TRBV30,TRBJ1-4,.,TGTGCCTGGGGCCCAGGAAGTGAAAAACTGTTTTTT,CAWGPGSEKLFF
.,TRBV5-6,TRBJ2-2,.,TGTGCCAGCAGCCGTTGGAGGGACAGAAACACCGGGGAGCTGTTTTTT,CASSRWRDRNTGELFF